The T cell receptor (beta chain) under discussion was sequenced for a study of T cell changes during pregnancy in multiple sclerosis (dated by TCRdb to about 2019). For the study in its entirety: In women with multiple sclerosis, the researchers looked at how the T cell repertoire shifted as pregnancy progressed.

The CDR1 and CDR2 encoded by the germline V gene are SGHDN and FVKESK. Trimming at the junction amounts to 4 bases on V and 6 bases on J, and the germline ends lie 15 bases apart. There are 15 amino acids in the CDR3, from cysteine to phenylalanine inclusive. Of all the DNA, just the CDR3 is kept, 45 bases in frame from base 1. On this clone: It has no known antigen specificity. No base quality values were provided; no much bigger clone lies one nucleotide off.

The library came from the immunoSEQ multiplex PCR assay. In its TCRdb copy, this immuneACCESS table keeps in-frame sequences only and misses some clones. Where compared with another copy, unresolved V genes explain less than half of these, and the others have no known cause. Present in this sample are under 35,000 clones, about 89% of which were seen just once. The ten largest clonotypes hold 6% to 7.5% of the sample. The clonotype was recovered from a female donor with multiple sclerosis, enrolled in a pregnancy study. The chain is encoded by TRBV14 joined to TRBJ2-2, with the D gene too uncertain to name. This sample comprised CD8+ T cells from peripheral blood mononuclear cells, obtained in the second trimester of pregnancy. The CDR3: CASSRTVAWAGELFF. The sequence in DNA is TGTGCCAGCAGCCGAACAGTGGCGTGGGCCGGGGAGCTGTTTTTT.